This T cell receptor (beta chain) was identified during a study of CD8 T cells in ankylosing spondylitis. Points from the study as a whole: Relatively rare in peripheral blood, disease-linked clones were also CD8+. Made up of several highly homologous variants, a TCR beta motif appeared characteristic of ankylosing spondylitis blood. Within matched ankylosing spondylitis synovial fluid, disease-linked clones were reportedly significantly enriched.

Libraries of TCR beta came from quantitative 5'-RACE with molecular barcodes. TCRdb processed the 5' RACE reads anew with MiXCR; each CDR3 protein has one entry. In the table there are about 340,000 distinct CDR3 sequences, 20% of which are singletons. From germline, CDR1 is DFQATT and CDR2 SNEGSKA (reference sequence). V trimming: 6 bases; J trimming: 0 bases; junction bases outside the gene matches: 8. The CDR3 has 15 residues. The table lists this clonotype with a few counts. Its antigen remains unidentified. Sequencing was performed on blood, either unsorted or a sorted T cell fraction (not recorded which). The gene calls are TRBV20-1 and TRBJ2-4, with 7 bases identical to TRBD1. The origin of this receptor is a male donor with ankylosing spondylitis or in good health (not recorded which). In nucleotides, the CDR3 is TGCAGTGCCTCAAACAGGGACAGAGCCAAAAACATTCAGTACTTC. Amino acids: CSASNRDRAKNIQYF.